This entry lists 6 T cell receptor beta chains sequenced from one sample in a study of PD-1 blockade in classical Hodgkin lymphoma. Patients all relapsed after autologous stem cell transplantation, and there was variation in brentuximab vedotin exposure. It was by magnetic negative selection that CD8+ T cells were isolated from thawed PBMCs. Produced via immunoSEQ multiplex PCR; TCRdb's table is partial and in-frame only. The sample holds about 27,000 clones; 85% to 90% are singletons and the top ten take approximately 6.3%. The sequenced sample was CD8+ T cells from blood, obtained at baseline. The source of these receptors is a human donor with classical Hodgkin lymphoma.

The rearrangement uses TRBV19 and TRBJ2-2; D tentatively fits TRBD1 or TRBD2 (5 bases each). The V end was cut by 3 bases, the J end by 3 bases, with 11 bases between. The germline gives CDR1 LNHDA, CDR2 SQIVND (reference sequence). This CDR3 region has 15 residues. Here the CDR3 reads CASSIPGHYTGELFF. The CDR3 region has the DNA TGTGCCAGTAGTATTCCGGGGCACTACACCGGGGAGCTGTTTTTT.

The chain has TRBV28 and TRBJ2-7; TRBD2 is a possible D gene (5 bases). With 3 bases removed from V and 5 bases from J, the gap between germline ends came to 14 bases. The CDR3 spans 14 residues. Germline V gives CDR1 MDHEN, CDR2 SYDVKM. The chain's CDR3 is CASSFRGAGNEQYF. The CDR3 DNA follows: TGTGCCAGCAGTTTTCGCGGCGCCGGGAACGAGCAGTACTTC.

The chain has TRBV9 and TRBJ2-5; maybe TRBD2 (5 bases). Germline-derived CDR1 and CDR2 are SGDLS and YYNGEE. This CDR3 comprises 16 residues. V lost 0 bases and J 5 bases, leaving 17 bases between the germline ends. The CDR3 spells CASSVEGVPNGETQYF. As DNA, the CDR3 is TGTGCCAGCAGCGTAGAGGGAGTCCCCAACGGGGAGACCCAGTACTTC.

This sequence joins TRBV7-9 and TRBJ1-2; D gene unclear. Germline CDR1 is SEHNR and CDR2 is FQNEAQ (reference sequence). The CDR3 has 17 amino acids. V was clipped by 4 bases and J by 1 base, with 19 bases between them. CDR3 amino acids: CASSSDLWTRINYGYTF. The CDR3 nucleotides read TGTGCCAGCAGCTCTGATCTTTGGACTAGGATTAACTATGGCTACACCTTC.

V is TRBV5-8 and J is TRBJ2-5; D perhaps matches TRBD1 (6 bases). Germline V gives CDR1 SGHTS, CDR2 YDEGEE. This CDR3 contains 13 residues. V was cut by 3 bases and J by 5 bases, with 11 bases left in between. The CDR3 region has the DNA TGTGCCAGCAGCTCGCGGACAGAGGAGACCCAGTACTTC. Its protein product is CASSSRTEETQYF.

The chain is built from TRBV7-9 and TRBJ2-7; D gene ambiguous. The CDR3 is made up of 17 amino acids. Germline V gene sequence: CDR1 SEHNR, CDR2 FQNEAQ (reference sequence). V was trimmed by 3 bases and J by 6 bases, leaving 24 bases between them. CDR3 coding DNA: TGTGCCAGCAGCTTGCAAGGACGTGCCTACCTGCATACCGAGCAGTACTTC. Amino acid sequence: CASSLQGRAYLHTEQYF.